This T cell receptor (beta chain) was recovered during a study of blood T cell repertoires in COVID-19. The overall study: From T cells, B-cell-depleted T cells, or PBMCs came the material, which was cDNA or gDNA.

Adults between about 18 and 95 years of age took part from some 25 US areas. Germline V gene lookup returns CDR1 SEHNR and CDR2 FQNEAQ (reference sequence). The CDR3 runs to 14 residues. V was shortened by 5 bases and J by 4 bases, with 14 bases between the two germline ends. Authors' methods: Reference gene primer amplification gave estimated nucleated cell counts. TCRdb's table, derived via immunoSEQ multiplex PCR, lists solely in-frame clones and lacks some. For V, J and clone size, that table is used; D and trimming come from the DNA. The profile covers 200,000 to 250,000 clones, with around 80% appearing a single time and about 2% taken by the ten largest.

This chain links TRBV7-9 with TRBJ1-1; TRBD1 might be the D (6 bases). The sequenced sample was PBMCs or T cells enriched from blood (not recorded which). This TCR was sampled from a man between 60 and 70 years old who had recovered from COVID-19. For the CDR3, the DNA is TGTGCCAGCAGCAAACCAGGGGCGGGCACTGAAGCTTTCTTT. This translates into CASSKPGAGTEAFF. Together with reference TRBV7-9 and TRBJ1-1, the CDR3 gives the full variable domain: DTGVSQNPRHKITKRGQNVTFRCDPISEHNRLYWYRQTLGQGPEFLTYFQNEAQLEKSRLLSDRFSAERPKGSFSTLEIQRTEQGDSAMYLCASSKPGAGTEAFFGQGTRLTVV.